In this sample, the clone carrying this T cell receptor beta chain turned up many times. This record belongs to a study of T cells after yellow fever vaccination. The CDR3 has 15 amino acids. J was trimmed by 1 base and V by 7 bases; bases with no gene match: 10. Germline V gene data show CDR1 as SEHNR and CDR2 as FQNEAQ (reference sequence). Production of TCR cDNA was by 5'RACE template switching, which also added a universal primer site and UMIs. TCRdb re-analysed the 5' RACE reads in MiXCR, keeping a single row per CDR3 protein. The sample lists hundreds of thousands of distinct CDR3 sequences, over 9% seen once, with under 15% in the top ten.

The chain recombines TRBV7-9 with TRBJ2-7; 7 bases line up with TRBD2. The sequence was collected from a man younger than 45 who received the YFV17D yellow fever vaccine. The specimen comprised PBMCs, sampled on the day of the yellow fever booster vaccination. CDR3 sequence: CASKRTGGSSYEQYF. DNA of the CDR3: TGTGCCAGCAAGAGGACCGGCGGGAGTTCCTACGAGCAGTACTTC.